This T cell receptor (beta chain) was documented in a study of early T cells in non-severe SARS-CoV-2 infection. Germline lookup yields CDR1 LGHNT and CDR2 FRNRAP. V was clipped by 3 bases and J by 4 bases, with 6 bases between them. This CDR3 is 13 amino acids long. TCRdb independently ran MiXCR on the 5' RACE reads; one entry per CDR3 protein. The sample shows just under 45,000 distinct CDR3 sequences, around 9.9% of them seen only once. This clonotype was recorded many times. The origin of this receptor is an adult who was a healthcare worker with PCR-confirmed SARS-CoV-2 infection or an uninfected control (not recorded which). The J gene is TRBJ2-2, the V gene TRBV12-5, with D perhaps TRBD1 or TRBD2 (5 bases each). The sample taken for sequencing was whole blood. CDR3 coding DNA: TGTGCTAGTGGTTTTGGGGGCACCGGGGAGCTGTTTTTT. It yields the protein CASGFGGTGELFF.